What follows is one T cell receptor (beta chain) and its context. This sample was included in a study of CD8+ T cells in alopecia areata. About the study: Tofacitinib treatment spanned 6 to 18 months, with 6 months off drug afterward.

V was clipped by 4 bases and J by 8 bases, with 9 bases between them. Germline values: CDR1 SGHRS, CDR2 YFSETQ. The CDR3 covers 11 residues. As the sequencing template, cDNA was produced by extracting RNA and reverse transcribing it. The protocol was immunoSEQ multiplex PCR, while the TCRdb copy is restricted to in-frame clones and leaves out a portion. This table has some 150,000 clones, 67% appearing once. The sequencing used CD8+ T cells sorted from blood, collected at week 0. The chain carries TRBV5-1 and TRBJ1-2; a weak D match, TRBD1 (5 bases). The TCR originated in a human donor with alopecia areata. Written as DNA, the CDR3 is TGCGCCAGCAGCCTGGGGGAGGGCTACACCTTC. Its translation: CASSLGEGYTF.